Listed below are T cell receptor beta chains from one sample, sequenced in a study of blood T cell repertoires in COVID-19. Some clones are missing from TCRdb's copy, which holds only in-frame ones; the method was immunoSEQ multiplex PCR. The sample shows about 35,000 clones, more than 75% of them seen only once. The specimen was peripheral blood. These receptors all stem from a man at least 80 years old with active COVID-19. CDR3s include the opening cysteine and the closing phenylalanine or tryptophan. The order of the fields is D gene, J gene, V gene, clone size, CDR3 protein, CDR3 DNA. A D gene is named only where the DNA matches it firmly. Where a row states a size, it is once, few, many or the class of an expanded clone; other rows omit it.

D gene: TRBD1; J gene: TRBJ2-7; V gene: TRBV6-2/TRBV6-3; clone size: -; CDR3 protein: CASSQRPLTGASYEQYF; CDR3 DNA: TGTGCCAGCAGTCAAAGACCACTGACAGGGGCTTCCTACGAGCAGTACTTC
D gene: TRBD2; J gene: TRBJ2-1; V gene: TRBV6-6; clone size: -; CDR3 protein: CASSPFLSGRSYNEQFF; CDR3 DNA: TGTGCCAGCAGTCCCTTCCTTAGCGGGAGGTCCTACAATGAGCAGTTCTTC
D gene: -; J gene: TRBJ1-5; V gene: TRBV9; clone size: once; CDR3 protein: CASSVQENQPQHF; CDR3 DNA: TGTGCCAGCAGCGTTCAGGAAAATCAGCCCCAGCATTTT
D gene: -; J gene: TRBJ1-6; V gene: TRBV19; clone size: -; CDR3 protein: CATTEGGQINSPLHF; CDR3 DNA: TGTGCCACCACGGAAGGTGGGCAGATTAATTCACCCCTCCACTTT
D gene: -; J gene: TRBJ2-1; V gene: TRBV7-8; clone size: once; CDR3 protein: CASSLYINEQFF; CDR3 DNA: TGTGCCAGCAGCCTCTATATCAATGAGCAGTTCTTC
D gene: TRBD1; J gene: TRBJ2-5; V gene: TRBV28; clone size: -; CDR3 protein: CASSWTGHQETQYF; CDR3 DNA: TGTGCCAGCAGTTGGACAGGGCACCAAGAGACCCAGTACTTC
D gene: -; J gene: TRBJ1-2; V gene: TRBV28; clone size: -; CDR3 protein: CASSSMTGLRVRGYTF; CDR3 DNA: TGTGCCAGCAGTTCCATGACAGGTTTAAGAGTGAGGGGCTACACCTTC
D gene: TRBD2; J gene: TRBJ2-5; V gene: TRBV6-2/TRBV6-3; clone size: -; CDR3 protein: CASSYGGLAGGLGETQYF; CDR3 DNA: TGTGCCAGCAGTTACGGTGGTCTAGCGGGAGGGTTGGGGGAGACCCAGTACTTC
D gene: TRBD1; J gene: TRBJ1-2; V gene: TRBV5-1; clone size: -; CDR3 protein: CASSPGQLSDGYTF; CDR3 DNA: TGCGCCAGCAGCCCGGGACAGCTTTCAGATGGCTACACCTTC
D gene: TRBD1; J gene: TRBJ2-1; V gene: TRBV18; clone size: -; CDR3 protein: CASSPAGGNGNEQFF; CDR3 DNA: TGTGCCAGCTCACCAGCAGGGGGTAATGGCAATGAGCAGTTCTTC
D gene: TRBD1; J gene: TRBJ1-1; V gene: TRBV7-2; clone size: -; CDR3 protein: CASRDRRQNTEAFF; CDR3 DNA: TGTGCCAGCAGGGACAGGCGTCAGAACACTGAAGCTTTCTTT
D gene: TRBD1; J gene: TRBJ2-1; V gene: TRBV7-9; clone size: -; CDR3 protein: CASSRDSGALFF; CDR3 DNA: TGTGCCAGCAGCCGGGACAGTGGGGCGCTGTTCTTC
D gene: -; J gene: TRBJ2-1; V gene: TRBV2; clone size: -; CDR3 protein: CASSRSGVSYNEQFF; CDR3 DNA: TGTGCCAGCAGTAGGTCGGGTGTCTCCTACAATGAGCAGTTCTTC
D gene: TRBD1; J gene: TRBJ1-5; V gene: TRBV28; clone size: -; CDR3 protein: CASSLGQLNQPQHF; CDR3 DNA: TGTGCCAGCAGTCTGGGACAGCTCAATCAGCCCCAGCATTTT
D gene: -; J gene: TRBJ2-7; V gene: TRBV20-1; clone size: once; CDR3 protein: CSAHRVFEQYF; CDR3 DNA: TGCAGTGCTCACAGGGTTTTTGAGCAGTACTTC
D gene: TRBD1; J gene: TRBJ1-4; V gene: TRBV12-3/TRBV12-4; clone size: -; CDR3 protein: CASSLDRGKLFF; CDR3 DNA: TGTGCCAGCAGCCTGGACAGGGGAAAACTGTTTTTT
D gene: TRBD1; J gene: TRBJ1-1; V gene: TRBV20-1; clone size: -; CDR3 protein: CSASRQGNTEAFF; CDR3 DNA: TGCAGTGCTAGTCGACAGGGGAACACTGAAGCTTTCTTT
D gene: -; J gene: TRBJ2-7; V gene: TRBV18; clone size: -; CDR3 protein: CASSLQGASYEQYF; CDR3 DNA: TGTGCCAGCTCACTTCAGGGTGCATCCTACGAGCAGTACTTC
D gene: TRBD1; J gene: TRBJ2-1; V gene: TRBV6-5; clone size: -; CDR3 protein: CASSSQDRGRPRFF; CDR3 DNA: TGTGCCAGCAGTAGCCAGGACAGGGGGAGGCCGAGGTTCTTC
D gene: -; J gene: TRBJ2-3; V gene: TRBV5-6; clone size: -; CDR3 protein: CASSFRGLSTDTQYF; CDR3 DNA: TGTGCCAGCAGCTTCAGGGGTTTAAGCACAGATACGCAGTATTTT
D gene: TRBD2; J gene: TRBJ2-7; V gene: TRBV7-2; clone size: -; CDR3 protein: CASSPGAGGNEQYF; CDR3 DNA: TGTGCCAGCAGCCCCGGGGCGGGAGGAAACGAGCAGTACTTC
D gene: -; J gene: TRBJ1-1; V gene: TRBV28; clone size: once; CDR3 protein: CASSRGRMNTEAFF; CDR3 DNA: TGTGCCAGCTCCCGCGGGAGGATGAACACTGAAGCTTTCTTT
D gene: TRBD2; J gene: TRBJ2-7; V gene: TRBV6-1; clone size: once; CDR3 protein: CASSEIVAGGGTYEQYF; CDR3 DNA: TGTGCCAGCAGTGAGATAGTAGCGGGAGGAGGTACCTACGAGCAGTACTTC
D gene: -; J gene: TRBJ1-5; V gene: TRBV15; clone size: -; CDR3 protein: CATSSARNQPQHF; CDR3 DNA: TGTGCCACCAGCAGTGCGAGAAATCAGCCCCAGCATTTT
D gene: -; J gene: TRBJ2-7; V gene: TRBV4-1; clone size: -; CDR3 protein: CASSQDLGYEQYF; CDR3 DNA: TGCGCCAGCAGCCAAGATCTAGGCTACGAGCAGTACTTC
D gene: TRBD2; J gene: TRBJ2-1; V gene: TRBV3-1/TRBV3-2; clone size: -; CDR3 protein: CASSPIAGYEQFF; CDR3 DNA: TGTGCCAGCAGCCCCATAGCGGGATATGAGCAGTTCTTC
D gene: TRBD2; J gene: TRBJ2-7; V gene: TRBV6-5; clone size: few; CDR3 protein: CASNTLAGGHEQYF; CDR3 DNA: TGTGCCAGCAACACCTTAGCGGGAGGGCACGAGCAGTACTTC
D gene: -; J gene: TRBJ1-4; V gene: TRBV5-1; clone size: -; CDR3 protein: CASSLIGYEGEKLFF; CDR3 DNA: TGCGCCAGCAGCTTGATAGGATACGAGGGTGAAAAACTGTTTTTT
D gene: TRBD2; J gene: TRBJ2-7; V gene: TRBV28; clone size: -; CDR3 protein: CASSSASGSSGYEQYF; CDR3 DNA: TGTGCCAGCAGTTCGGCTAGCGGGAGTTCAGGTTACGAGCAGTACTTC
D gene: TRBD1; J gene: TRBJ2-7; V gene: TRBV5-4; clone size: -; CDR3 protein: CASSKPGQGSSYEQYF; CDR3 DNA: TGTGCCAGCAGCAAACCGGGACAGGGGAGCTCCTACGAGCAGTACTTC
D gene: -; J gene: TRBJ1-5; V gene: TRBV24-1; clone size: few; CDR3 protein: CATCSRGNQPQHF; CDR3 DNA: TGTGCCACCTGTTCCAGGGGCAATCAGCCCCAGCATTTT
D gene: TRBD2; J gene: TRBJ2-1; V gene: TRBV14; clone size: -; CDR3 protein: CASSRLAGVGSFTEQFF; CDR3 DNA: TGTGCCAGCAGCCGGCTAGCGGGAGTGGGGTCCTTCACTGAGCAGTTCTTC
D gene: -; J gene: TRBJ2-6; V gene: TRBV19; clone size: -; CDR3 protein: CASSPKSGANVLTF; CDR3 DNA: TGTGCCAGTAGTCCCAAATCTGGGGCCAACGTCCTGACTTTC
D gene: TRBD2; J gene: TRBJ2-3; V gene: TRBV29-1; clone size: -; CDR3 protein: CSVVPSGNTDTQYF; CDR3 DNA: TGCAGCGTTGTCCCTAGCGGGAACACAGATACGCAGTATTTT
D gene: TRBD1; J gene: TRBJ1-2; V gene: TRBV11-2; clone size: -; CDR3 protein: CASSSGSLQGEGYTF; CDR3 DNA: TGTGCCAGCAGCTCCGGATCATTACAGGGGGAAGGCTACACCTTC
D gene: TRBD2; J gene: TRBJ2-5; V gene: TRBV28; clone size: -; CDR3 protein: CASRTQAGGGTQYF; CDR3 DNA: TGTGCCAGCAGGACTCAGGCGGGAGGAGGCACCCAGTACTTC
D gene: TRBD1; J gene: TRBJ2-3; V gene: TRBV11-2; clone size: -; CDR3 protein: CASSRDGDRGLDTQYF; CDR3 DNA: TGTGCCAGCAGCCGGGATGGGGACAGGGGGCTGGATACGCAGTATTTT
D gene: -; J gene: TRBJ2-1; V gene: TRBV7-9; clone size: once; CDR3 protein: CASSQTYNEQFF; CDR3 DNA: TGTGCCAGCAGCCAAACCTACAATGAGCAGTTCTTC
D gene: -; J gene: TRBJ2-1; V gene: TRBV19; clone size: -; CDR3 protein: CASRDLGGHEQFF; CDR3 DNA: TGTGCCAGCCGGGACCTCGGGGGACATGAGCAGTTCTTC
D gene: -; J gene: TRBJ2-2; V gene: TRBV10-1; clone size: once; CDR3 protein: CASKGHMAGELFF; CDR3 DNA: TGCGCCAGCAAAGGACATATGGCCGGGGAGCTGTTTTTT
D gene: TRBD1; J gene: TRBJ2-1; V gene: TRBV9; clone size: -; CDR3 protein: CASSERQGLIHEQFF; CDR3 DNA: TGTGCCAGCAGCGAGCGACAGGGTCTAATCCATGAGCAGTTCTTC
D gene: TRBD1; J gene: TRBJ1-2; V gene: TRBV6-5; clone size: -; CDR3 protein: CASSYQVGQGDYGYTF; CDR3 DNA: TGTGCCAGCAGTTACCAAGTAGGGCAGGGGGACTATGGCTACACCTTC
D gene: -; J gene: TRBJ1-5; V gene: TRBV27; clone size: -; CDR3 protein: CASSQTGPRGPQHF; CDR3 DNA: TGTGCCAGCAGTCAAACAGGCCCGCGGGGGCCCCAGCATTTT
D gene: -; J gene: TRBJ2-3; V gene: TRBV28; clone size: once; CDR3 protein: CASSTTGRAGTDTQYF; CDR3 DNA: TGTGCCAGCAGTACAACAGGGCGAGCGGGCACAGATACGCAGTATTTT
D gene: TRBD2; J gene: TRBJ2-5; V gene: TRBV7-2; clone size: -; CDR3 protein: CASSLQLAGGPTQETQYF; CDR3 DNA: TGTGCCAGCAGCTTGCAACTAGCGGGAGGGCCGACCCAAGAGACCCAGTACTTC
D gene: -; J gene: TRBJ1-1; V gene: TRBV29-1; clone size: -; CDR3 protein: CSVVGTPNTEAFF; CDR3 DNA: TGCAGCGTTGTAGGGACTCCGAACACTGAAGCTTTCTTT
D gene: -; J gene: TRBJ2-7; V gene: TRBV27; clone size: -; CDR3 protein: CASRLRPSAGGSYEQYF; CDR3 DNA: TGTGCCAGCAGACTCCGGCCCTCCGCGGGTGGCTCCTACGAGCAGTACTTC
D gene: TRBD2; J gene: TRBJ2-5; V gene: TRBV13; clone size: -; CDR3 protein: CASSLRTSGRETQYF; CDR3 DNA: TGTGCCAGCAGCTTGAGGACTAGCGGGAGGGAGACCCAGTACTTC
D gene: -; J gene: TRBJ2-1; V gene: TRBV3-1/TRBV3-2; clone size: -; CDR3 protein: CASSQENTWSSYNEQFF; CDR3 DNA: TGTGCCAGCAGCCAAGAAAACACGTGGAGCTCCTACAATGAGCAGTTCTTC
D gene: TRBD2; J gene: TRBJ2-3; V gene: TRBV5-1; clone size: -; CDR3 protein: CASRKLIAGGRDTQYF; CDR3 DNA: TGCGCCAGCAGAAAGTTAATAGCGGGAGGGCGAGATACGCAGTATTTT
D gene: -; J gene: TRBJ2-7; V gene: TRBV7-2; clone size: few; CDR3 protein: CASSRDSGEQYF; CDR3 DNA: TGTGCCAGCAGCAGGGACTCCGGCGAGCAGTACTTC
D gene: -; J gene: TRBJ2-1; V gene: TRBV2; clone size: -; CDR3 protein: CASSDDRYNEQFF; CDR3 DNA: TGTGCCAGCAGTGATGACAGGTACAATGAGCAGTTCTTC
D gene: TRBD2; J gene: TRBJ2-1; V gene: TRBV5-4; clone size: -; CDR3 protein: CASSLGTSSSASEQFF; CDR3 DNA: TGTGCCAGCAGCTTGGGGACTAGTTCTTCTGCGAGTGAGCAGTTCTTC
D gene: -; J gene: TRBJ2-7; V gene: TRBV15; clone size: -; CDR3 protein: CATSRDHRWGDIYEQYF; CDR3 DNA: TGTGCCACCAGCAGAGATCACCGTTGGGGAGATATCTACGAGCAGTACTTC